This TCR beta chain derives from a study of blood T cell repertoires in COVID-19. Across the study: PBMCs, B-cell-depleted T cells, or T cells were the source of the cDNA or gDNA that made up the material.

The germline gives CDR1 SGHNT, CDR2 YYREEE (reference sequence). With 3 bases clipped from V and 1 base from J, the junction kept 3 bases outside the gene matches. This CDR3 has 14 amino acids. Assay: immunoSEQ multiplex PCR; the TCRdb copy retains only in-frame clones and omits some. The sample yields 95,000 to 150,000 clones, around nine tenths seen once. This rearrangement joins TRBV5-4 to TRBJ1-1; 7 bases fit TRBD1. The sequence came from a woman between 45 and 65 years old with acute or convalescent COVID-19. Sequencing was carried out using peripheral blood. The CDR3 sequence is CASSWGTANTEAFF. The CDR3 DNA follows: TGTGCCAGCAGCTGGGGGACAGCGAACACTGAAGCTTTCTTT. Combining the CDR3 with reference TRBV5-4 and TRBJ1-1 gives the whole variable domain ETGVTQSPTHLIKTRGQQVTLRCSSQSGHNTVSWYQQALGQGPQFIFQYYREEENGRGNFPPRFSGLQFPNYSSELNVNALELDDSALYLCASSWGTANTEAFFGQGTRLTVV.